This T cell receptor (beta chain) was retrieved from a study of cytomegalovirus exposure and HLA in healthy donors. Study observations and caveats: Evidence from a later analysis indicated that most CMV-associated TCR beta chains looked HLA-restricted.

PCR amplification relied on 60 Vbeta primers (plus 13 Jbeta primers). Profiled with immunoSEQ multiplex PCR; TCRdb holds only in-frame clones, not every one. The sample includes 95,000 to 150,000 clones, roughly 18% of them seen just once. Trimming cost V 1 base and J 5 bases; bases outside gene matches: 3. CDR3 length equals 14 residues. Germline values: CDR1 SGHNT, CDR2 YENEEA. This clone was detected only a few times. Its antigen remains unknown. The sample comprised PBMCs. This clonotype was obtained from a female donor in good health and CMV-seropositive. V usage is TRBV11-3 and J usage is TRBJ2-3; TRBD2 aligns across 7 bases. This chain's CDR3 is CASSLGAGEDTQYF. Written as DNA, the CDR3 is TGTGCCAGCAGCTTAGGGGCGGGAGAAGATACGCAGTATTTT.